In its sample, the clone carrying this T cell receptor beta chain was seen a few times. What it binds is unknown. Synthesis of TCR cDNA relied on 5'RACE template switching, which attached a universal primer site and UMIs. MiXCR, applied by TCRdb to the 5' RACE reads, yields one record per CDR3 protein. The sample has 450,000 to 550,000 distinct CDR3 sequences; 19% are singletons. The source of the sample is a study of T cells after yellow fever vaccination. V dropped 6 bases and J dropped 4; count of bases not matched to a gene: 9. This CDR3 is built from 14 residues. Germline V gives CDR1 DFQATT, CDR2 SNEGSKA (reference sequence). Overall study findings and caveats: Abundant clonotypes (contaminants from the bulk population) could be present in FACS-sorted repertoires.

Here the sequenced sample was PBMCs, taken 15 days after the yellow fever booster vaccination. The chain uses TRBV20-1 and TRBJ2-4; 7 bases align to TRBD1. This receptor was taken from a man aged 25 to 45 who received the YFV17D yellow fever vaccine. Here the CDR3 DNA reads TGCAGTGCGGAATCCGGGACAGCTAAAAACATTCAGTACTTC. The encoded protein is CSAESGTAKNIQYF.